The T cell receptor beta chain under discussion was sequenced for a study of blood T cell repertoires in COVID-19. The overall study: COVID-19 samples, acute and convalescent, were from the United States, Italy and Spain. In each case, the material was cDNA or gDNA derived from T cells, B-cell-depleted T cells, or PBMCs.

The CDR3 sequence is 16 residues long. V was pared by 4 bases and J by 7 bases, with 21 bases between. In the source study's methods: Estimation of nucleated cell counts was performed using reference gene primer amplification. The table came from immunoSEQ multiplex PCR; TCRdb's copy has only in-frame clones and leaves some out. V, J and clone size are taken as reported in that table, and D and trimming were inferred from the DNA itself. The sample includes under 80,000 clones, approximately 84% of them seen just once. V and J are TRBV5-3 and TRBJ2-1; the D gene is possibly TRBD1 (6 bases). TRBV5-3 is designated an ORF whose function remains uncertain. This clonotype originated in a human donor in a cohort sampled during active COVID-19. Source material: peripheral blood. The CDR3 DNA follows: TGTGCCAGAAGCGGGTCAGGGGAGCCCGGTAGGAATGAGCAGTTCTTC. The encoded protein is CARSGSGEPGRNEQFF.